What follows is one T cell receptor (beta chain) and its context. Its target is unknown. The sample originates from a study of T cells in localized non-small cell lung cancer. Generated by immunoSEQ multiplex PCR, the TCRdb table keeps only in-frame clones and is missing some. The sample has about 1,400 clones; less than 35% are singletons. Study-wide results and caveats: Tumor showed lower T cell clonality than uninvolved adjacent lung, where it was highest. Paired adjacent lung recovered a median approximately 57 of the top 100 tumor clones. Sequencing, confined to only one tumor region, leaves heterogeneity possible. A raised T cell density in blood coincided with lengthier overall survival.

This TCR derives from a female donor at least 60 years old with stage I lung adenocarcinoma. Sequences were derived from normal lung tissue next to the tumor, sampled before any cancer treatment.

The CDR3 here is CSVGQGLGEQYF. The CDR3 DNA reads as TGCAGCGTAGGACAGGGCCTGGGGGAGCAGTACTTC. This chain connects TRBV29-1 to TRBJ2-7, with 8 nucleotides matching TRBD1. CDR1 SQVTM and CDR2 ANQGSEA come from the germline V gene. CDR3 length equals 12 residues. Germline trimming cut 6 bases from V and 7 bases from J; bases unmatched to any gene: 8.